The 26 T cell receptor beta chains below all came from one sample that was sequenced in a study of type 1 regulatory T cells. Study outcomes and limitations: Tr1 cells had a more restricted TCR repertoire than non-Tr1 cells.

Each CDR3 protein gets one entry after TCRdb re-called the reads with MiXCR. Altogether about 71,000 distinct CDR3 sequences are present, under 25% being singletons, with the ten largest covering roughly 8.3%. Their recognized antigens are unknown. The sequencing sample was made of cultured type 1 regulatory T (Tr1) cells, either the whole culture or a sorted fraction (not recorded which). These receptors were taken from a human donor in good health.

This clonotype showed up just a few times. This chain links TRBV5-4 with TRBJ2-6; D ambiguous. Germline V gene lookup returns CDR1 SGHNT and CDR2 YYREEE (reference sequence). The V and J ends lost 0 bases and 2 bases respectively, with 6 bases between them. The CDR3 sequence is 15 residues long. The CDR3 bases are TGTGCCAGCAGCTTGGACCAGGCTGGGGCCAACGTCCTGACTTTC. It encodes CASSLDQAGANVLTF.

This chain connects TRBV5-1 to TRBJ2-5; D may be TRBD1 or TRBD2 (6 bases each). V gave up 0 bases and J gave up 0 bases, with 12 bases separating them. Germline values: CDR1 SGHRS, CDR2 YFSETQ. CDR3 length equals 16 residues. The CDR3 DNA reads TGCGCCAGCAGCTTGGCGCGGGACACTCACCAAGAGACCCAGTACTTC. Its protein product is CASSLARDTHQETQYF.

The sample holds a few counts of this clonotype. J is TRBJ2-1 and V is TRBV13, with 15 positions matching TRBD2. V shed 2 bases, J shed 1 base, and the junction held 6 bases outside the gene matches. The CDR3 length is 19 residues. In germline, CDR1 is PRHDT, CDR2 FYEKMQ (reference sequence). Here the CDR3 DNA reads TGTGCCAGCAGCTTAAGGACTAGCGGGAGGGGTAAGTCCTACAATGAGCAGTTCTTC. It translates to CASSLRTSGRGKSYNEQFF. Full variable domain (rest looked up from reference TRBV13 and TRBJ2-1): AAGVIQSPRHLIKEKRETATLKCYPIPRHDTVYWYQQGPGQDPQFLISFYEKMQSDKGSIPDRFSAQQFSDYHSELNMSSLELGDSALYFCASSLRTSGRGKSYNEQFFGPGTRLTVL.

Only a few counts were recorded for this clonotype. The rearrangement links TRBV5-1 to TRBJ2-7; D perhaps matches TRBD2 (6 bases). Germline V gene lookup returns CDR1 SGHRS and CDR2 YFSETQ. The CDR3 loop spans 14 amino acids. Trimming pared 5 bases from V and 3 bases from J, leaving 15 bases between. The CDR3 DNA is TGCGCCAGCAGTGGCCCAAAGGGACTCTACGAGCAGTACTTC. Translating it yields CASSGPKGLYEQYF.

The rearrangement uses TRBV12-3 or TRBV12-4 and TRBJ2-5; D is ambiguous. Trimming left V 1 base short and J 4 bases short, with 10 bases between. The CDR3 spans 14 residues. The CDR3 is CASSLDWVRETQYF. As DNA, the CDR3 is TGTGCCAGCAGTTTAGATTGGGTTAGAGAGACCCAGTACTTC.

This clonotype came up a few times. This chain links TRBV7-9 with TRBJ2-7; D not resolved. Germline CDR1 is SEHNR and CDR2 is FQNEAQ (reference sequence). Trimming stripped 3 bases from V and 0 bases from J, with 6 bases between. The CDR3 is made up of 13 amino acids. The CDR3 region is CASSFGISYEQYF. CDR3 DNA sequence: TGTGCCAGCAGCTTTGGGATCTCCTACGAGCAGTACTTC. The full variable domain, its missing parts supplied by reference TRBV7-9 and TRBJ2-7, is DTGVSQNPRHKITKRGQNVTFRCDPISEHNRLYWYRQTLGQGPEFLTYFQNEAQLEKSRLLSDRFSAERPKGSFSTLEIQRTEQGDSAMYLCASSFGISYEQYFGPGTRLTVT.

This sequence joins TRBV7-2 and TRBJ1-2; 12 bases line up with TRBD1. The germline V gene encodes CDR1 SGHTA and CDR2 FQGNSA. Germline trimming cut 5 bases from V and 8 bases from J; bases unmatched to any gene: 6. The CDR3 sequence is 14 residues long. The CDR3 loop reads CASSPGTGGRGYTF. The CDR3 nucleotides read TGTGCCAGCAGCCCGGGGACAGGGGGCCGCGGCTACACCTTC.

V usage is TRBV24-1 and J usage is TRBJ2-5; D may be TRBD2 (6 bases). Trimming removed 4 bases from V and 1 base from J, with 12 bases in between. The germline V gene has CDR1 KGHDR and CDR2 SFDVKD. This CDR3 spans 15 amino acids. For the CDR3, the DNA is TGTGCCACCAGTGACGCGCGGGGCGGCCAAGAGACCCAGTACTTC. Translated, it gives CATSDARGGQETQYF.

J is TRBJ2-7 and V is TRBV12-3 or TRBV12-4, with a tentative D call TRBD2 (5 bases). V lost 6 bases, J lost 1 base, and 19 bases lay in between. CDR3 length: 16 amino acids. The CDR3 DNA reads TGTGCCAGCAGCCCCGGGTTGCCGGGGATATCCTACGAGCAGTACTTC. It encodes CASSPGLPGISYEQYF.

The CDR3 here is CASSFDTNQPQHF. In DNA form, the CDR3 reads TGTGCCAGCAGTTTCGACACCAATCAGCCCCAGCATTTT. The chain recombines TRBV27 with TRBJ1-5; D uncertain. This CDR3 is 13 amino acids long. Looked up from germline, CDR1 is MNHEY and CDR2 is SMNVEV (reference sequence). Trimming shortened V by 3 bases and J by 3 bases, and 6 bases separated the two germline ends.

The rearrangement links TRBV20-1 to TRBJ2-5; D unclear. From germline, CDR1 is DFQATT and CDR2 SNEGSKA (reference sequence). The CDR3 has 13 amino acids. Trimming removed 3 bases at V and 1 base at J, with 9 bases between. DNA for the CDR3: TGCAGTGCTAGTTGGACGGGCCAAGAGACCCAGTACTTC. This codes for CSASWTGQETQYF.

This clonotype was found a few times. This chain uses TRBV7-3 with TRBJ2-3; the match to TRBD1 covers 7 bases. The CDR3 is 17 residues long. J lost 2 bases, V lost 5 bases, and 13 bases had no gene match. CDR1 SGHTA and CDR2 FQGTGA come from the germline V gene. CDR3 in DNA: TGTGCCAGCAGCCCTGAGACAGGGAAGGGGAACACAGATACGCAGTATTTT. Encoded protein: CASSPETGKGNTDTQYF. The whole variable domain, filled in from reference TRBV7-3 and TRBJ2-3, reads GAGVSQTPSNKVTEKGKYVELRCDPISGHTALYWYRQSLGQGPEFLIYFQGTGAADDSGLPNDRFFAVRPEGSVSTLKIQRTERGDSAVYLCASSPETGKGNTDTQYFGPGTRLTVL.

This clonotype was seen more than once but under ten times. This chain connects TRBV5-1 to TRBJ2-1, with 7 bases matching TRBD2. Trimming cost V 3 bases and J 7 bases; bases outside gene matches: 7. The CDR3 extends over 14 amino acids. CDR1 and CDR2 (germline): SGHRS, YFSETQ. The CDR3 nucleotides read TGCGCCAGCAGCTCTCGGACTAGTTTGAATGAGCAGTTCTTC. Translated: CASSSRTSLNEQFF.

Regarding this clonotype: One junction end does not reproduce the germline sequence, and a read error may be involved. The rearrangement joins TRBV18 to TRBJ1-3; a weak D match, TRBD1 (5 bases). This CDR3 spans 17 amino acids. CDR1 and CDR2 (germline): KGHSH, LQKENI. The CDR3, as DNA: TGTACCAGCTCAACTGTGGGTGCAGGGCCCGCAGGAAACACCATATATTTT. Translating it yields CTSSTVGAGPAGNTIYF.

This clonotype has at least ten counts. This chain joins TRBV5-1 and TRBJ2-3; D might be TRBD2 (5 bases). Germline loops: CDR1 SGHRS, CDR2 YFSETQ. The CDR3 runs 14 residues. V gave up 4 bases and J gave up 3 bases, with 12 bases separating them. DNA for the CDR3: TGCGCCAGCAGCCAACTAGGCCTAACAGATACGCAGTATTTT. This codes for CASSQLGLTDTQYF.

This clonotype was observed a few times. The gene calls are TRBV12-3 or TRBV12-4 and TRBJ2-4, with TRBD1 identical over 8 bases. CDR3 length: 14 residues. V was clipped by 6 bases and J by 8 bases; unmatched bases: 9. The CDR3 reads CASSPGTGVDIQYF. In DNA form, the CDR3 reads TGTGCCAGCAGCCCAGGGACAGGTGTGGACATTCAGTACTTC.

This chain links TRBV5-1 with TRBJ1-2; perhaps TRBD1 as D (5 bases). The CDR3 spans 15 residues. The ends were cut back, 0 bases at V and 4 bases at J, with 13 bases in the middle. The germline V gene encodes CDR1 SGHRS and CDR2 YFSETQ. The CDR3 region is CASSLVTGISYGYTF. CDR3 nucleotide sequence: TGCGCCAGCAGCTTGGTAACAGGTATAAGCTATGGCTACACCTTC.

This clonotype has more than one count but fewer than ten. The V gene is TRBV5-1, the J gene TRBJ2-3; the D is unclear. Trimming took 2 bases from V and 0 from J, leaving 7 bases between them. The CDR3 sequence is 14 residues long. CDR1 and CDR2 from the germline V gene are SGHRS and YFSETQ. The CDR3 reads CASSFEASTDTQYF. CDR3 nucleotide sequence: TGCGCCAGCAGCTTCGAGGCTAGCACAGATACGCAGTATTTT.

This chain uses TRBV18 with TRBJ2-5; D perhaps matches TRBD1 (5 bases). V gave up 3 bases and J gave up 2 bases, with 10 bases separating them. This CDR3 spans 14 amino acids. Germline V gene sequence: CDR1 KGHSH, CDR2 LQKENI. The CDR3, as DNA: TGTGCCAGCTCACCTCGACAGCCTCAAGAGACCCAGTACTTC. It specifies CASSPRQPQETQYF.

The chain recombines TRBV5-1 with TRBJ2-7; 11 bases fit TRBD1. With V trimmed by 4 bases and J by 6 bases, 9 bases remained unmatched. In germline, CDR1 is SGHRS, CDR2 YFSETQ. The CDR3 sequence is 15 residues long. The CDR3 DNA follows: TGCGCCAGCAGCCCGGGGACAGGGGGTCGATCCGAGCAGTACTTC. It yields the protein CASSPGTGGRSEQYF.

The rearrangement joins TRBV10-3 to TRBJ2-2, with 11 bases matching TRBD2. With V trimmed by 5 bases and J by 4 bases, 6 bases remained unmatched. The CDR3 runs to 16 residues. Germline CDR1 and CDR2: ENHRY and SYGVKD. In DNA, the CDR3 is TGTGCCATCAGTACCGGGACTAGCGGCCCCACCGGGGAGCTGTTTTTT. The encoded protein is CAISTGTSGPTGELFF.

The chain couples TRBV30 to TRBJ2-3; D not resolved. Germline V gives CDR1 GTSNPN, CDR2 SVGIG (reference sequence). V lost 4 bases to trimming and J lost 6 bases, with 17 bases between them. The CDR3 loop spans 14 amino acids. In nucleotides, the CDR3 is TGTGCCTGGAACCCTTCCCCGGGCTCCGATACGCAGTATTTT. Its translation is CAWNPSPGSDTQYF. Full variable domain (outside the CDR3, taken from reference TRBV30 and TRBJ2-3): SQTIHQWPATLVQPVGSPLSLECTVEGTSNPNLYWYRQAAGRGLQLLFYSVGIGQISSEVPQNLSASRPQDRQFILSSKKLLLSDSGFYLCAWNPSPGSDTQYFGPGTRLTVL.

The V call is TRBV29-1, the J call TRBJ2-3; weak D call: TRBD2 (5 bases). There are 14 residues in the CDR3. Trimming took off 1 base at V and 1 base at J, with 9 bases between the two ends. Germline V gene sequence: CDR1 SQVTM, CDR2 ANQGSEA. The CDR3 region has the DNA TGCAGCGTTGAAGGGGGAGAGGGCACAGATACGCAGTATTTT. Residues: CSVEGGEGTDTQYF.

The chain links TRBV7-3 to TRBJ1-3, with D possibly TRBD1 on 5 matching bases. Looked up from germline, CDR1 is SGHTA and CDR2 is FQGTGA. The CDR3 consists of 15 residues. V dropped 5 bases and J dropped 6 bases, with 17 bases sitting between them. CDR3 residues: CASSPGTGTANTIYF. The CDR3 DNA reads as TGTGCCAGCAGCCCAGGGACCGGGACTGCAAACACCATATATTTT.

The V gene is TRBV10-3, the J gene TRBJ2-7; D possibly uses TRBD1 or TRBD2 (5 bases each). The length of the CDR3 is 13 residues. V lost 10 bases and J lost 0, with 13 bases in between. The V gene's germline CDR1 is ENHRY and CDR2 SYGVKD. The DNA for the CDR3 is TGTGCCAACACCCGGGGACCCTCCTACGAGCAGTACTTC. Translating gives CANTRGPSYEQYF.

The chain joins TRBV6-1 to TRBJ2-7; 7 nucleotides agree with TRBD2. The CDR3 contains 14 residues. Germline loops: CDR1 MNHNS, CDR2 SASEGT. The J segment lost 5 bases and the V segment lost 0 bases, leaving 4 bases of the junction unmatched. The CDR3 DNA reads as TGTGCCAGCAGTGAAGCGGGAGGGTCAGACGAGCAGTACTTC. Protein sequence: CASSEAGGSDEQYF.